Shown below are 10 T cell receptor beta chains from a single sample sequenced in a study of shared clonotypes between healthy human individuals. The assay was immunoSEQ multiplex PCR, and TCRdb's table has in-frame clones only and misses some. The table lists hundreds of thousands of clones, roughly four fifths of them singletons. The sample comprised PBMCs. These receptors came from a woman aged 40 to 50 in good health. Some clones in this sample may be carry-over from other donors' samples.

The chain employs TRBV27 and TRBJ2-7, with 8 nucleotides matching TRBD1. CDR3 size: 13 residues. The germline V gene encodes CDR1 MNHEY and CDR2 SMNVEV (reference sequence). V was pared by 5 bases and J by 6 bases, with 6 bases of the junction left unmatched. CDR3 DNA sequence: TGTGCCAGCAGTCCCAGGGGGCGCGGCGAGCAGTACTTC. As protein: CASSPRGRGEQYF.

V gene TRBV5-1 combines with J gene TRBJ2-5; 12 bases are shared with TRBD2. V gave up 3 bases and J gave up 4 bases; unmatched junction bases: 7. Looked up from germline, CDR1 is SGHRS and CDR2 is YFSETQ. The CDR3 length is 16 residues. This chain's CDR3 is CASSYRLAGVGETQYF. DNA of the CDR3: TGCGCCAGCAGCTACCGACTAGCGGGAGTAGGAGAGACCCAGTACTTC.

The rearrangement uses TRBV19 and TRBJ1-2; no clear D. Germline values: CDR1 LNHDA, CDR2 SQIVND (reference sequence). The CDR3 has 10 amino acids. The germline V and J ends were trimmed by 6 bases and 6 bases, with 5 bases remaining between them. CDR3 protein: CASSSDGYTF. The CDR3 DNA is TGTGCCAGTAGCTCGGATGGCTACACCTTC.

This CDR3 is CASSQGRGRGYGYTF. The CDR3 DNA is TGTGCCAGCAGCCAGGGCAGGGGCCGGGGCTATGGCTACACCTTC. The chain links TRBV14 to TRBJ1-2; perhaps TRBD1 as D (6 bases). Trimming cost V 3 bases and J 4 bases, with 15 bases left between them. The germline V gene has CDR1 SGHDN and CDR2 FVKESK. The CDR3 has 15 amino acids. Together with reference TRBV14 and TRBJ1-2, the CDR3 gives the full variable domain: EAGVTQFPSHSVIEKGQTVTLRCDPISGHDNLYWYRRVMGKEIKFLLHFVKESKQDESGMPNNRFLAERTGGTYSTLKVQPAELEDSGVYFCASSQGRGRGYGYTFGSGTRLTVV.

The chain has TRBV9 and TRBJ2-3, with TRBD2 matching over 11 bases. CDR1 is SGDLS, CDR2 YYNGEE, per germline. V dropped 0 bases and J dropped 9; count of bases not matched to a gene: 6. This CDR3 contains 15 residues. The CDR3 DNA is TGTGCCAGCAGCGTAGCTACTAGCGGGAGTGGAACGCAGTATTTT. It yields the protein CASSVATSGSGTQYF.

This chain joins TRBV9 and TRBJ2-1, with TRBD2 matching 8 bases. The CDR3 contains 15 residues. The germline V gene has CDR1 SGDLS and CDR2 YYNGEE. J was trimmed by 2 bases and V by 0 bases; bases with no gene match: 1. CDR3 in amino acids: CASSVVAGPYNEQFF. In nucleotides, the CDR3 is TGTGCCAGCAGCGTAGTAGCGGGACCCTACAATGAGCAGTTCTTC.

As regards this clone: This clone may be a read error of a much larger clone one base away. The chain recombines TRBV5-4 with TRBJ1-2, with D tentatively TRBD1 (5 bases). In germline, CDR1 is SGHNT, CDR2 YYREEE (reference sequence). The CDR3 has 13 residues. CDR3 sequence reads: CAGSSTGPYGYTF. The CDR3 nucleotides are TGTGCCGGCAGCTCCACAGGTCCTTATGGCTACACCTTC.

This clone has a count of ten or more. The chain combines TRBV27 with TRBJ2-6; 9 bases align to TRBD1. V lost 5 bases, J lost 1 base, and 6 bases stayed unmatched. This CDR3 region has 17 residues. Germline loops: CDR1 MNHEY, CDR2 SMNVEV (reference sequence). The CDR3 region is CASSPGTGLSGANVLTF. CDR3 sequence (DNA): TGTGCCAGCAGTCCTGGGACAGGGCTATCTGGGGCCAACGTCCTGACTTTC.

The chain has TRBV29-1 and TRBJ2-3; TRBD2 agrees at 12 bases. The CDR3 is 15 amino acids. Germline CDR1 SQVTM, CDR2 ANQGSEA. J gave up 1 base and V 4 bases, and 3 bases lay outside the gene matches. The CDR3: CSVARLAGGTDTQYF. In DNA form, the CDR3 reads TGCAGCGTTGCCCGACTAGCGGGAGGCACAGATACGCAGTATTTT.

The rearrangement links TRBV5-4 to TRBJ2-7, with 9 nucleotides matching TRBD2. This CDR3 region has 16 residues. Germline trimming cut 3 bases from V and 6 bases from J; bases unmatched to any gene: 13. Germline assignment: CDR1 SGHNT and CDR2 YYREEE (reference sequence). The CDR3 DNA is TGTGCCAGCAGCTGGGGGACCGGGACTAGCTTTTCCGAGCAGTACTTC. As protein: CASSWGTGTSFSEQYF.